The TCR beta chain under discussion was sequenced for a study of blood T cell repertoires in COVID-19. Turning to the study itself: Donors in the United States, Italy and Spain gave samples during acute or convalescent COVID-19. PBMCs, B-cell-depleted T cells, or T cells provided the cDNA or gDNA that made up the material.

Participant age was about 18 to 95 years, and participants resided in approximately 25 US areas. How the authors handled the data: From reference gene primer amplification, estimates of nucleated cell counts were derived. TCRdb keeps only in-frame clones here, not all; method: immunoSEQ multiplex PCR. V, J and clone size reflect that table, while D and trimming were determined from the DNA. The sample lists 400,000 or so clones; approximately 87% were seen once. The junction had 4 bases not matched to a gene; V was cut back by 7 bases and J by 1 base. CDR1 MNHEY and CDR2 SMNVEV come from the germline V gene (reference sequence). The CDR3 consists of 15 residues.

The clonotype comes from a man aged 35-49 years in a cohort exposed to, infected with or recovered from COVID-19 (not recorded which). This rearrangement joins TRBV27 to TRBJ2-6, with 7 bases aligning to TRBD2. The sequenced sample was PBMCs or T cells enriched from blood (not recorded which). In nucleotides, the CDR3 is TGTGCCAGCACTGGGGGGGGGTCTGGGGCCAACGTCCTGACTTTC. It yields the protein CASTGGGSGANVLTF. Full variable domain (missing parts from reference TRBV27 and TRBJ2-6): EAQVTQNPRYLITVTGKKLTVTCSQNMNHEYMSWYRQDPGLGLRQIYYSMNVEVTDKGDVPEGYKVSRKEKRNFPLILESPSPNQTSLYFCASTGGGSGANVLTFGAGSRLTVL.